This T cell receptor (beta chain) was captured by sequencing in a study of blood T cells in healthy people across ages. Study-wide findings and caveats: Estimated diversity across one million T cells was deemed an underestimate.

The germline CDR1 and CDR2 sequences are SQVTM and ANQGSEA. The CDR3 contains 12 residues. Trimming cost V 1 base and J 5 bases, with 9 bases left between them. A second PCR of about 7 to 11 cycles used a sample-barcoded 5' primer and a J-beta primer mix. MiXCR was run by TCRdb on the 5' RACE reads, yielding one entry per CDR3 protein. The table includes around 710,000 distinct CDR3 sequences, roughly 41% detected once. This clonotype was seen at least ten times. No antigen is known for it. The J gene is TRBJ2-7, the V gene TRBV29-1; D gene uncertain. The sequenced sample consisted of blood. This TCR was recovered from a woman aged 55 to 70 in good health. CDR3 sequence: CSVEGILDEQYF. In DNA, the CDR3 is TGCAGCGTTGAAGGTATTCTGGACGAGCAGTACTTC.